What follows describes a single T cell receptor beta chain. This CDR3 is also generated by other DNA sequences in the sample. Trimming removed 6 bases at V and 4 bases at J, with 9 bases between. Germline CDR1 is MNHNY and CDR2 is SVGAGI (reference sequence). This CDR3 has 12 amino acids. Repertoires were generated with immunoSEQ multiplex PCR, while TCRdb's copy carries only in-frame clones and drops some. The repertoire consists of roughly 200,000 clones, with roughly 79% occurring once and the leading ten covering 8% to 13%. The record originates from a study of blood T cell repertoires in COVID-19.

J is TRBJ1-1 and V is TRBV6-6; D perhaps matches TRBD1 (6 bases). This receptor was taken from a woman aged 40 to 50 with COVID-19, enrolled during active disease. The sample consisted of peripheral blood. The CDR3 nucleotides read TGTGCCAGCAGGGGGGCCGGCACTGAAGCTTTCTTT. It encodes CASRGAGTEAFF.